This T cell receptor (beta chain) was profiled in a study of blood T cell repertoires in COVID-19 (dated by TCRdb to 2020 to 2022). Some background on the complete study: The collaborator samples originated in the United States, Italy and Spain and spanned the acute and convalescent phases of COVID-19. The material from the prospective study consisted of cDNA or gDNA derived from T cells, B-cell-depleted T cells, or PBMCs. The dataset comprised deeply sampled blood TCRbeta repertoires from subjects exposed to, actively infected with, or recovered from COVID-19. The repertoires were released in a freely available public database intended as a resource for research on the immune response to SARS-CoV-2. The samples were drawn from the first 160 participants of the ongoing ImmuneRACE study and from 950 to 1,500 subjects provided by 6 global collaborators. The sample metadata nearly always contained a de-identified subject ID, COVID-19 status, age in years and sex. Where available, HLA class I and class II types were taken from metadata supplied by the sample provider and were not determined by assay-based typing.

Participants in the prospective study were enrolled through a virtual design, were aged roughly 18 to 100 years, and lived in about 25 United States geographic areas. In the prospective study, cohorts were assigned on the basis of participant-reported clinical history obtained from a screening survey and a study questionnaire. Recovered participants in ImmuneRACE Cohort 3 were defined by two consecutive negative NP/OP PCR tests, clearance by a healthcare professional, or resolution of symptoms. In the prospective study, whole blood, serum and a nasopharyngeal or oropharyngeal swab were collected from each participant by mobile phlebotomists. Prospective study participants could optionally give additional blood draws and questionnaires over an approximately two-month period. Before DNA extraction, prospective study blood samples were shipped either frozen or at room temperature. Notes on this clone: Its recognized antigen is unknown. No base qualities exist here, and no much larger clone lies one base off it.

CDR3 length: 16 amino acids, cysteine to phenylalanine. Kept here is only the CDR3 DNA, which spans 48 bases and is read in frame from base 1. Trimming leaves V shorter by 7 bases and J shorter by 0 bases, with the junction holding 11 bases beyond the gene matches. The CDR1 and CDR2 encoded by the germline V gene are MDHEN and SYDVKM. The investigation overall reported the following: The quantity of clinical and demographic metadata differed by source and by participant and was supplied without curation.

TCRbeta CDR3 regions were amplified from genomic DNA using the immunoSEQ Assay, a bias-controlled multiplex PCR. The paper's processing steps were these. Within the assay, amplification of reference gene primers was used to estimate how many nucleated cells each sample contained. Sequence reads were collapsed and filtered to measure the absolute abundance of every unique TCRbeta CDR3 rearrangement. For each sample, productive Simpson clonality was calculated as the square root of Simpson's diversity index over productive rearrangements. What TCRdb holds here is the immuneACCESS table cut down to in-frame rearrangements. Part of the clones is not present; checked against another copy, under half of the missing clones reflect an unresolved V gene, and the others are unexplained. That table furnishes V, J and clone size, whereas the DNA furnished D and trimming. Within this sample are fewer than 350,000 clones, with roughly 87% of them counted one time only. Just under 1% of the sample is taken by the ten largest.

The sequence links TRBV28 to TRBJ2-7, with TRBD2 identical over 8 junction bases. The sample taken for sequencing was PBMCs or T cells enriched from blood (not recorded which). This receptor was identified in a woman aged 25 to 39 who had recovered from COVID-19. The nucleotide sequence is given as TGTGCCAGCATTCAAGCGGGGGACATCTACTCCTACGAGCAGTACTTC. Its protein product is CASIQAGDIYSYEQYF.